This TCR beta chain is drawn from a study of regulatory T cells in long-lasting Graves disease. This clonotype was counted many times. Its antigen is currently unknown. Germline V lookup: CDR1 SGHVS, CDR2 FQNEAQ. V lost 4 bases, J lost 3 bases, and 13 bases lay in between. This CDR3 spans 15 amino acids. The time point was: newly diagnosed GD, antithyroid drugs for less than 3 months. PBMC-extracted RNA yielded the TCR library. Arm-PCR with iRepertoire HTBI primers amplified the CDR3 regions for these TCR beta libraries. TCRdb re-analysed the multiplex PCR reads in MiXCR, keeping a single row per CDR3 protein. The table includes some 410,000 distinct CDR3 sequences, about 17% detected once. The study's findings and limits: Persistent Graves' patients had lower TCR diversity than newly diagnosed ones. Persistent disease preferred TRBV28, TRBJ1-2 and TRBJ2-5. Analyses excluded thyroid tissue, covering peripheral blood alone.

The sample was also reused in another study, on T cells in Graves' hyperthyroidism and ophthalmopathy. From that report: First-round RT-PCR of the TCR CDR3 relied on the HTBI primer set.

The J gene is TRBJ2-1, the V gene TRBV7-8; tentative D call: TRBD1 (6 bases). This material consisted of peripheral blood mononuclear cells (PBMCs), taken at new diagnosis, from a patient treated with antithyroid drugs. The origin of this receptor is a woman younger than 45 with Graves disease. For the CDR3, the DNA is TGTGCCAGCAGCTGGAACAGGGTACGCTACAATGAGCAGTTCTTC. Translating gives CASSWNRVRYNEQFF.